This passage covers 22 T cell receptor beta chains from one sample sequenced in a study of beta chain features in type 1 diabetes. Sequenced material consisted of expressed TCRB transcripts (all of the isolated RNA was reverse transcribed). TCRdb keeps only in-frame clones here, not all; method: immunoSEQ multiplex PCR. Seen here are some 300,000 clones, about 8.5% observed once, and the top ten hold 0.9% to 1.2%. Sample: central memory CD4+ T cells from blood. The receptors shown here come from a woman aged 18-29 years in good health.

This clone was observed many times. V and J are TRBV5-4 and TRBJ2-5; 8 bases map to TRBD1. V gave up 2 bases and J gave up 4 bases; unmatched junction bases: 1. Germline V gene sequence: CDR1 SGHNT, CDR2 YYREEE (reference sequence). The CDR3 covers 13 residues. This CDR3 is CASSFRGRETQYF. CDR3 bases: TGTGCCAGCAGCTTCAGGGGGCGAGAGACCCAGTACTTC.

The sample holds many counts of this clone. The chain links TRBV13 to TRBJ2-1; D uncertain. This CDR3 has 13 amino acids. Deletions cut 1 base from V and 6 bases from J, with 7 bases between. The germline CDR1 and CDR2 sequences are PRHDT and FYEKMQ (reference sequence). This chain's CDR3 is CASSLVSGNEQFF. Written as DNA, the CDR3 is TGTGCCAGCAGCTTAGTATCGGGCAATGAGCAGTTCTTC.

This clone appeared many times. The chain uses TRBV6-1 and TRBJ2-1, with a tentative D call TRBD2 (6 bases). CDR1 and CDR2 from the germline V gene are MNHNS and SASEGT. This CDR3 region has 16 residues. Between the trimmed V and J ends, which lost 0 bases and 3 bases, there was a span of 12 bases. This CDR3 is CASSEALRGSYNEQFF. DNA of the CDR3: TGTGCCAGCAGTGAAGCGCTTCGGGGGAGCTACAATGAGCAGTTCTTC.

This clone was detected many times. The CDR3 nucleotides read TGTGCCAGCAGCGTCACCGGGACTAGCAATGAGCAGTTCTTC. It encodes CASSVTGTSNEQFF. The chain couples TRBV7-2 to TRBJ2-1; 8 positions agree with TRBD2. Germline V CDR1 and CDR2: SGHTA, FQGNSA. Losses at the gene ends were 5 bases for V and 6 bases for J; bases not matched to a gene: 6. The CDR3 has 14 amino acids.

A few counts support this clone. The V call is TRBV9, the J call TRBJ2-7; D is perhaps TRBD1 (5 bases). CDR3 size: 14 residues. Trimming removed 0 bases from V and 2 bases from J, with 9 bases in between. The germline V gene encodes CDR1 SGDLS and CDR2 YYNGEE. CDR3 in amino acids: CASSVGLGAYEQYF. As DNA, the CDR3 is TGTGCCAGCAGCGTAGGTTTAGGGGCCTACGAGCAGTACTTC.

The chain is built from TRBV7-8 and TRBJ2-7; 7 positions match TRBD1. V was clipped by 5 bases and J by 5 bases; unmatched bases: 9. Germline CDR1 is SGHVS and CDR2 is FQNEAQ. The CDR3 runs 14 residues. The CDR3 bases are TGTGCCAGCAGCCGCCTAACAGGGGACCACGAGCAGTACTTC. It encodes CASSRLTGDHEQYF.

This clone was seen a handful of times. This sequence joins TRBV2 and TRBJ1-2, with D perhaps matching TRBD1 (6 bases). From germline, CDR1 is SNHLY and CDR2 FYNNEI. CDR3 length: 13 amino acids. V was pared by 8 bases and J by 2 bases, with 12 bases between. CDR3 bases: TGTGCCAGCCTTTGGGACACCAACTATGGCTACACCTTC. This encodes CASLWDTNYGYTF.

This clone was seen a handful of times. The chain joins TRBV5-4 to TRBJ2-2; TRBD1 might be the D (6 bases). Germline V CDR1 and CDR2: SGHNT, YYREEE (reference sequence). The CDR3 totals 12 residues. V shed 5 bases and J shed 8 bases, with 10 bases lying between them. In DNA form, the CDR3 reads TGTGCCAGCAGTCACAGGGTGGGGGAGCTGTTTTTT. It specifies CASSHRVGELFF. Full variable domain (rest looked up from reference TRBV5-4 and TRBJ2-2): ETGVTQSPTHLIKTRGQQVTLRCSSQSGHNTVSWYQQALGQGPQFIFQYYREEENGRGNFPPRFSGLQFPNYSSELNVNALELDDSALYLCASSHRVGELFFGEGSRLTVL.

A word on this clone: A far larger clone is only one base removed, so a read error is likely. The chain carries TRBV9 and TRBJ2-3; D may be TRBD1 (6 bases). Germline CDR1 SGDLS, CDR2 YYNGEE. CDR3 length equals 13 residues. The V end was cut by 4 bases, the J end by 4 bases, with 10 bases between. CDR3 DNA: TGTGCCAGCAGCCAAAACAGGGCAGATACGCAGTATTTT. Protein product: CASSQNRADTQYF. Filled out from reference TRBV9 and TRBJ2-3, the complete variable domain reads DSGVTQTPKHLITATGQRVTLRCSPRSGDLSVYWYQQSLDQGLQFLIQYYNGEERAKGNILERFSAQQFPDLHSELNLSSLELGDSALYFCASSQNRADTQYFGPGTRLTVL.

This clone was picked up a small number of times. The V and J genes are TRBV6-5 and TRBJ2-7; TRBD1 agrees at 8 bases. V shed 10 bases, J shed 3 bases, and the junction held 5 bases outside the gene matches. CDR1 is MNHEY, CDR2 SVGAGI, per germline. The CDR3 covers 12 residues. CDR3: CATQDRVYEQYF. CDR3 nucleotide sequence: TGTGCCACCCAGGACAGGGTCTACGAGCAGTACTTC.

This CDR3 is CASSRKGGNTIYF. CDR3 DNA: TGTGCCAGCAGCCGGAAAGGTGGAAACACCATATATTTT. The V gene is TRBV6-5, the J gene TRBJ1-3, with D hard to call. Per the germline V gene, CDR1 is MNHEY and CDR2 is SVGAGI. CDR3 size: 13 residues. V lost 6 bases and J 3 bases, leaving 9 bases between the germline ends.

At least ten counts were recorded for this clone. The genes are TRBV28 and TRBJ2-4; 9 bases fit TRBD2. CDR3 length equals 13 residues. Germline V gene lookup returns CDR1 MDHEN and CDR2 SYDVKM. Germline trimming cut 6 bases from V and 9 bases from J; bases unmatched to any gene: 6. The CDR3 DNA follows: TGTGCCAGCAGGGCGGGGGGGCCGTCCATTCAGTACTTC. This codes for CASRAGGPSIQYF.

This clone was detected a few times. This rearrangement joins TRBV4-1 to TRBJ2-2, with 9 bases that match TRBD2. This CDR3 region has 18 residues. Unmatched junction bases numbered 11, after V lost 1 base and J lost 5 bases. CDR1 and CDR2 (germline): MGHRA, YSYEKL. The CDR3: CASSQVIGLAILTGELFF. The CDR3 nucleotides are TGCGCCAGCAGCCAAGTAATCGGACTAGCGATCTTAACCGGGGAGCTGTTTTTT.

This clone has a count of ten or more. The J gene is TRBJ2-6, the V gene TRBV9; the match to TRBD1 covers 10 bases. Germline V gene data show CDR1 as SGDLS and CDR2 as YYNGEE. CDR3 length equals 19 residues. V lost 4 bases and J lost 0; bases outside the gene matches: 10. CDR3: CASSPQGQGFISGANVLTF. In DNA form, the CDR3 reads TGTGCCAGCAGCCCCCAGGGACAGGGGTTTATCTCTGGGGCCAACGTCCTGACTTTC.

The rearrangement joins TRBV7-2 to TRBJ2-1, with D tentatively TRBD2 (5 bases). The CDR3 is 15 amino acids. Trimming pared 1 base from V and 2 bases from J, leaving 9 bases between. Germline-derived CDR1 and CDR2 are SGHTA and FQGNSA. CDR3 protein: CASSLEADPYNEQFF. In DNA form, the CDR3 reads TGTGCCAGCAGCTTAGAAGCGGATCCCTACAATGAGCAGTTCTTC.

A few counts support this clone. A much larger clone sits a single nucleotide away, making a read error possible. Other DNA sequences of this sample code for an identical CDR3. This chain joins TRBV7-6 and TRBJ1-5, with a possible D match to TRBD1 (5 bases). V dropped 0 bases and J dropped 5 bases, with 5 bases sitting between them. The CDR3 runs to 13 residues. CDR1 SGHVS and CDR2 FNYEAQ come from the germline V gene. Here the CDR3 DNA reads TGTGCCAGCAGCTTAGCAGGGGATCAGCCCCAGCATTTT. Encoded protein: CASSLAGDQPQHF.

This clone came up a few times. The chain joins TRBV7-2 to TRBJ1-4; TRBD1 might be the D (6 bases). Germline V gene sequence: CDR1 SGHTA, CDR2 FQGNSA. Trimming pared 3 bases from V and 3 bases from J, leaving 11 bases between. CDR3 length: 15 amino acids. Here the CDR3 reads CASSLDRAANEKLFF. The DNA for the CDR3 is TGTGCCAGCAGCTTGGACAGAGCAGCTAATGAAAAACTGTTTTTT.

This clone was picked up a small number of times. This rearrangement joins TRBV10-3 to TRBJ2-3; perhaps TRBD1 as D (5 bases). The CDR3 covers 15 residues. CDR1 is ENHRY, CDR2 SYGVKD, per germline. V lost 2 bases, J lost 2 bases, and 11 bases lay in between. CDR3 sequence: CAISEGTGSTDTQYF. In DNA form, the CDR3 reads TGTGCCATCAGTGAGGGTACAGGCTCCACAGATACGCAGTATTTT.

The chain has TRBV30 and TRBJ2-1; D remains ambiguous. Germline loops: CDR1 GTSNPN, CDR2 SVGIG (reference sequence). The CDR3 covers 14 residues. Trimming removed 4 bases at V and 5 bases at J, with 15 bases between. DNA for the CDR3: TGTGCCTGGATTTCAGGTTCGAGGAACAATGAGCAGTTCTTC. This sequence encodes CAWISGSRNNEQFF.

This clone was counted between two and nine times. The chain is built from TRBV4-1 and TRBJ1-1; TRBD1 is a possible D gene (6 bases). The length of the CDR3 is 14 residues. Trimming pared 4 bases from V and 4 bases from J, leaving 13 bases between. Germline CDR1 is MGHRA and CDR2 is YSYEKL. This chain's CDR3 is CASSLGQPSTEAFF. The CDR3, as DNA: TGCGCCAGCAGCCTTGGACAGCCGAGCACTGAAGCTTTCTTT.

This chain uses TRBV10-3 with TRBJ1-1; the D is unclear. V shed 0 bases and J shed 0 bases, with 11 bases lying between them. The germline gives CDR1 ENHRY, CDR2 SYGVKD. This CDR3 has 16 residues. This CDR3 is CAISESSGSVNTEAFF. CDR3 nucleotide sequence: TGTGCCATCAGTGAGTCTTCGGGGAGCGTGAACACTGAAGCTTTCTTT.

Many counts were recorded for this clone. This rearrangement joins TRBV28 to TRBJ2-7, with D hard to call. The CDR3 spans 13 residues. V lost 6 bases, J lost 3 bases, and 12 bases lay in between. CDR1 and CDR2 (germline): MDHEN, SYDVKM. CDR3 DNA sequence: TGTGCCAGCAGCTTAGGGTTTCGCTACGAGCAGTACGTC. Residues: CASSLGFRYEQYV.